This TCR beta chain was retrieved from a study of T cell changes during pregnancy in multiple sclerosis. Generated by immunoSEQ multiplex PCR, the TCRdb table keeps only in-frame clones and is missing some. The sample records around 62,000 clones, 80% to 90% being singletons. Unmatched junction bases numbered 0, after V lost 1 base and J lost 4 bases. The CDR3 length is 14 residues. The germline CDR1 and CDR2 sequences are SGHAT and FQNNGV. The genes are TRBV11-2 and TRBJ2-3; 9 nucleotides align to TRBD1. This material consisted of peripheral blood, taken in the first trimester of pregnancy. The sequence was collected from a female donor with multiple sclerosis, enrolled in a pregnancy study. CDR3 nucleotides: TGTGCCAGCAGCTTAGGGACAGGGGCAGATACGCAGTATTTT. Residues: CASSLGTGADTQYF.